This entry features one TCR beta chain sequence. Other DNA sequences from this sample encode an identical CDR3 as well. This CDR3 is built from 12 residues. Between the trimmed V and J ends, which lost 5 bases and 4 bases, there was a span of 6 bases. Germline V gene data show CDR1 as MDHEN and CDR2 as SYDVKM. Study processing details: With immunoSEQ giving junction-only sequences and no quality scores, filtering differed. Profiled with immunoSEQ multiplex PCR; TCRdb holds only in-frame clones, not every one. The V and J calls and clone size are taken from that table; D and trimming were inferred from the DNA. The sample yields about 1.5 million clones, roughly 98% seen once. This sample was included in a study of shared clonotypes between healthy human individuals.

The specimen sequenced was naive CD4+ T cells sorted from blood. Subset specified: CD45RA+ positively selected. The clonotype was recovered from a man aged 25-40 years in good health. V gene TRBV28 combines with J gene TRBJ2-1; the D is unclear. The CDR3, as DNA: TGTGCCAGCAGTCTCACATACAATGAGCAGTTCTTC. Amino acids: CASSLTYNEQFF.